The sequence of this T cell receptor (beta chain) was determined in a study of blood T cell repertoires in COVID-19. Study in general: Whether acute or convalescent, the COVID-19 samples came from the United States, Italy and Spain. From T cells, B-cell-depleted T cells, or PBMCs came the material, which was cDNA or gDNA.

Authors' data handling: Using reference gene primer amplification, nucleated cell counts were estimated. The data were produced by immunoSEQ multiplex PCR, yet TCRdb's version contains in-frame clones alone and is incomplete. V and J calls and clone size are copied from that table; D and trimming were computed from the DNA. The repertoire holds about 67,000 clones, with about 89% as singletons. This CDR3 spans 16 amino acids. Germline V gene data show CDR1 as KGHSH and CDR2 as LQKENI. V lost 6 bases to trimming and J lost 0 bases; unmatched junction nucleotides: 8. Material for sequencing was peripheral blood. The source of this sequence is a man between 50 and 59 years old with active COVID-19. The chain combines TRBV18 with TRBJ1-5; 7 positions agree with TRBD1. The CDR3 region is CASSTGSLYSNQPQHF. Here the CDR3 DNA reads TGTGCCAGCTCGACAGGGTCCCTCTATAGCAATCAGCCCCAGCATTTT.